The next 21 T cell receptor beta chains were all read from a single sample in a study of shared clonotypes between healthy human individuals. The table came from immunoSEQ multiplex PCR; TCRdb's copy has only in-frame clones and leaves some out. The table records some 2.1 million clones, approximately 95% of them present only once. Sequencing was done on a sample of naive CD4+ T cells sorted from blood. Subset defined: CD45RA+ positively selected. The receptors here all came from a young man in good health.

Of note for this clone: In the same sample, other DNA sequences code for this CDR3. The V and J genes are TRBV6-5 and TRBJ2-7; TRBD1 matches at 10 bases. The J segment lost 5 bases and the V segment lost 5 bases, leaving 6 bases of the junction unmatched. Germline-derived CDR1 and CDR2 are MNHEY and SVGAGI. The CDR3 is made up of 14 amino acids. The chain's CDR3 is CASSRGDRGHEQYF. CDR3 in DNA: TGTGCCAGCAGTAGGGGGGACAGGGGCCACGAGCAGTACTTC.

The genes are TRBV6-5 and TRBJ1-1, with 7 positions matching TRBD1. This CDR3 region has 16 residues. The germline V gene encodes CDR1 MNHEY and CDR2 SVGAGI. V trimming: 0 bases; J trimming: 5 bases; junction bases outside the gene matches: 9. CDR3 coding DNA: TGTGCCAGCAGTTACTCTCTTACAGGGGCTGGTACTGAAGCTTTCTTT. Its protein product is CASSYSLTGAGTEAFF.

This clone has just one count. J is TRBJ2-2 and V is TRBV5-1; 8 bases are a match to TRBD1. The V gene end was trimmed by 0 bases and the J gene end by 6 bases; junction bases not matched to a gene: 4. CDR1 is SGHRS and CDR2 is YFSETQ in the germline V gene. The CDR3 loop spans 15 amino acids. This chain's CDR3 is CASSLEDRDSGELFF. The CDR3 nucleotides read TGCGCCAGCAGCTTGGAGGACAGGGATTCCGGGGAGCTGTTTTTT.

V usage is TRBV6-1 and J usage is TRBJ2-7; D is perhaps TRBD1 (6 bases). CDR1 is MNHNS and CDR2 is SASEGT in the germline V gene. V lost 0 bases and J 2 bases, leaving 11 bases between the germline ends. The CDR3 extends over 15 amino acids. CDR3 bases: TGTGCCAGCAGTGAAGCTACAGGGAGCCCCTACGAGCAGTACTTC. This codes for CASSEATGSPYEQYF.

This clone appeared once. This chain joins TRBV7-2 and TRBJ2-3; 14 bases fit TRBD2. There are 16 residues in the CDR3. V lost 5 bases to trimming and J lost 4 bases; unmatched junction nucleotides: 5. Germline V CDR1 and CDR2: SGHTA, FQGNSA. CDR3 coding DNA: TGTGCCAGCAGCCCCAGACTAGCGGGAGGGGCAGATACGCAGTATTTT. As protein: CASSPRLAGGADTQYF.

The rearrangement uses TRBV19 and TRBJ1-4; D unresolved. The V gene lost 4 bases and the J gene lost 2 bases, with 8 bases spanning the gap. In germline, CDR1 is LNHDA, CDR2 SQIVND (reference sequence). CDR3 length: 14 residues. The CDR3 loop is CASSNPATNEKLFF. The CDR3 region has the DNA TGTGCCAGTAGTAACCCAGCGACTAATGAAAAACTGTTTTTT. Full variable domain (rest looked up from reference TRBV19 and TRBJ1-4): DGGITQSPKYLFRKEGQNVTLSCEQNLNHDAMYWYRQDPGQGLRLIYYSQIVNDFQKGDIAEGYSVSREKKESFPLTVTSAQKNPTAFYLCASSNPATNEKLFFGSGTQLSVL.

The chain joins TRBV29-1 to TRBJ2-7, with D possibly called TRBD1 or TRBD2 (6 bases each). Per the germline V gene, CDR1 is SQVTM and CDR2 is ANQGSEA. Between the trimmed V and J ends, which lost 6 bases and 6 bases, there was a span of 12 bases. There are 11 residues in the CDR3. The CDR3 coding sequence is TGCAGCGTGGCACAGGGACTCGAGCAGTACTTC. This gives the protein CSVAQGLEQYF.

This sequence joins TRBV10-2 and TRBJ1-2; 7 bases map to TRBD1. CDR3 length equals 16 residues. V lost 6 bases to trimming and J lost 8 bases; unmatched junction nucleotides: 18. Germline CDR1 and CDR2: WSHSY and SAAADI. CDR3 nucleotides: TGCGCCAGCAGACACACCGGACAGGTATGGTGGTGCGGCTACACCTTC. This gives the protein CASRHTGQVWWCGYTF.

The V and J genes are TRBV6-6 and TRBJ1-1; D unresolved. Germline V CDR1 and CDR2: MNHNY, SVGAGI (reference sequence). This CDR3 region has 13 residues. V was pared by 2 bases and J by 4 bases, with 8 bases between. In DNA, the CDR3 is TGTGCCAGCAGTTACGGGATTAGCACTGAAGCTTTCTTT. It yields the protein CASSYGISTEAFF.

In its sample, this clone was seen once. This chain connects TRBV30 to TRBJ1-4; no clear D gene. The ends were cut back, 0 bases at V and 10 bases at J, with 12 bases in the middle. The length of the CDR3 is 13 residues. Germline loops: CDR1 GTSNPN, CDR2 SVGIG (reference sequence). CDR3 sequence reads: CAWSVNPPGKLFF. The DNA for the CDR3 is TGTGCCTGGAGTGTCAATCCCCCGGGAAAACTGTTTTTT.

This sequence joins TRBV27 and TRBJ1-5; 11 positions match TRBD1. This CDR3 spans 15 amino acids. The V gene's germline CDR1 is MNHEY and CDR2 SMNVEV (reference sequence). V was clipped by 7 bases and J by 4 bases; unmatched bases: 6. The CDR3 spells CASKVGTGGNQPQHF. In DNA, the CDR3 is TGTGCCAGCAAGGTCGGGACAGGGGGTAATCAGCCCCAGCATTTT.

The chain has TRBV4-1 and TRBJ1-4; D is undetermined. Per germline, CDR1 MGHRA and CDR2 YSYEKL. The V end was cut by 4 bases, the J end by 5 bases, with 8 bases between. The length of the CDR3 is 13 residues. CDR3 sequence: CASSRLENEKLFF. For the CDR3, the DNA is TGCGCCAGCAGCCGGCTAGAGAATGAAAAACTGTTTTTT.

The rearrangement links TRBV6-1 to TRBJ1-6; D is unresolved. V was pared by 7 bases and J by 3 bases, with 1 base between. The CDR3 consists of 11 residues. Germline V lookup: CDR1 MNHNS, CDR2 SASEGT. CDR3 DNA sequence: TGTGCCAGCAACTATAATTCACCCCTCCACTTT. It specifies CASNYNSPLHF.

This chain connects TRBV18 to TRBJ2-2; TRBD1 aligns across 8 bases. Losses at the gene ends were 5 bases for V and 0 bases for J; bases not matched to a gene: 5. Germline V CDR1 and CDR2: KGHSH, LQKENI. The CDR3 consists of 16 residues. CDR3: CASSTQGVPNTGELFF. CDR3 bases: TGTGCCAGCTCAACACAGGGGGTTCCGAACACCGGGGAGCTGTTTTTT.

The count of this clone is one. The rearrangement joins TRBV5-8 to TRBJ1-2; 8 nucleotides match TRBD1. Per the germline V gene, CDR1 is SGHTS and CDR2 is YDEGEE. V gave up 4 bases and J gave up 2 bases; unmatched junction bases: 13. This CDR3 has 17 residues. The chain's CDR3 is CASSLSSRTGMNYGYTF. The CDR3, as DNA: TGTGCCAGCAGCCTCTCTTCCCGGACAGGGATGAACTATGGCTACACCTTC.

The CDR3: CAWSSGGGTEAFF. Here the CDR3 DNA reads TGTGCCTGGAGTTCGGGGGGCGGCACTGAAGCTTTCTTT. This chain links TRBV30 with TRBJ1-1; a weak D match, TRBD1 (6 bases). This CDR3 is 13 amino acids long. Germline V gives CDR1 GTSNPN, CDR2 SVGIG (reference sequence). Trimming cost V 2 bases and J 4 bases, with 11 bases left between them.

The chain combines TRBV7-2 with TRBJ2-3; D is unclear. There are 15 residues in the CDR3. Per germline, CDR1 SGHTA and CDR2 FQGNSA. V shed 2 bases and J shed 2 bases, with 11 bases lying between them. The CDR3 is CASSLSYLSTDTQYF. The DNA for the CDR3 is TGTGCCAGCAGCTTAAGTTATCTATCCACAGATACGCAGTATTTT.

The gene calls are TRBV30 and TRBJ2-7, with 10 bases aligning to TRBD1. V was clipped by 0 bases and J by 9 bases; unmatched bases: 8. The CDR3 is 14 residues long. CDR1 GTSNPN and CDR2 SVGIG come from the germline V gene (reference sequence). The CDR3 is CAWSVPVTGGGQYF. CDR3 in DNA: TGTGCCTGGAGTGTACCTGTGACAGGGGGCGGGCAGTACTTC.

The chain carries TRBV5-1 and TRBJ2-1, with 10 bases aligning to TRBD2. This CDR3 contains 16 residues. The germline V gene encodes CDR1 SGHRS and CDR2 YFSETQ. The ends lost 4 bases at V and 4 bases at J; junction bases unmatched: 8. CDR3 region: CASSPIGLAAYNEQFF. CDR3 in DNA: TGCGCCAGCAGCCCCATAGGACTAGCGGCGTACAATGAGCAGTTCTTC.

The chain carries TRBV2 and TRBJ1-5; D is perhaps TRBD1 (6 bases). This CDR3 comprises 13 residues. Trimming left V 5 bases short and J 9 bases short, with 14 bases between. In germline, CDR1 is SNHLY, CDR2 FYNNEI. CDR3: CASSPDSASPQHF. CDR3 bases: TGTGCCAGCAGTCCGGACAGCGCGTCGCCCCAGCATTTT.

The chain couples TRBV27 to TRBJ2-1; maybe TRBD2 (5 bases). This CDR3 contains 13 residues. Germline CDR1 and CDR2: MNHEY and SMNVEV (reference sequence). V was shortened by 8 bases and J by 4 bases, with 12 bases between the two germline ends. The CDR3 loop reads CASGRGVYNEQFF. The CDR3 DNA sequence: TGTGCCAGCGGTCGGGGTGTTTACAATGAGCAGTTCTTC.